This T cell receptor beta chain originates from a study of blood T cell repertoires in COVID-19. Looking at the study overall: The origin of the acute and convalescent COVID-19 samples was the United States, Italy and Spain. In each case, the material was cDNA or gDNA derived from T cells, B-cell-depleted T cells, or PBMCs.

V lost 5 bases and J lost 4; bases outside the gene matches: 3. This CDR3 has 14 residues. Germline CDR1 KGHSH, CDR2 LQKENI. Original processing methods: Counts of nucleated cells, estimated from reference gene primer amplification, were obtained. Here immunoSEQ multiplex PCR was the method, and the copy in TCRdb shows in-frame clones only, minus some. That table is the source of V, J and clone size, and D and trimming were worked out from the DNA. The sample has about 110,000 clones, roughly 85% seen once. This rearrangement joins TRBV18 to TRBJ2-2; 8 bases match TRBD1. The sequenced sample consisted of peripheral blood. This TCR came from a human donor in a cohort sampled during active COVID-19. CDR3 protein: CASSRDRFTGELFF. In DNA, the CDR3 is TGTGCCAGCTCAAGGGACAGGTTCACCGGGGAGCTGTTTTTT.